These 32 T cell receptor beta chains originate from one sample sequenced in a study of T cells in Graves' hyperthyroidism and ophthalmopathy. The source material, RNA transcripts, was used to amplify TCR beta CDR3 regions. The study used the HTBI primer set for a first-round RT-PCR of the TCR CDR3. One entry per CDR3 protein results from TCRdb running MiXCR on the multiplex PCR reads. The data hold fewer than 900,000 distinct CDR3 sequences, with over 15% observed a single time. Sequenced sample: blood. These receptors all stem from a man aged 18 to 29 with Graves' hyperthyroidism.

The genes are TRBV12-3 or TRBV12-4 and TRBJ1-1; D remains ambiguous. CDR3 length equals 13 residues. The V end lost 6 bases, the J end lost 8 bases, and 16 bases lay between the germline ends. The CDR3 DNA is TGTGCCAGCAGCCTCACCCCCCAGGCGGAAGCTTTCTTT. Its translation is CASSLTPQAEAFF.

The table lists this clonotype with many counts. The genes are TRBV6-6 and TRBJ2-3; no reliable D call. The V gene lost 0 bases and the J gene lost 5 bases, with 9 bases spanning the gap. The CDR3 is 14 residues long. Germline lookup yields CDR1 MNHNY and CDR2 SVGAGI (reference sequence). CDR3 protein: CASSYSTVGDTQYF. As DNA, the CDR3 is TGTGCCAGCAGTTACTCGACCGTGGGAGATACGCAGTATTTT.

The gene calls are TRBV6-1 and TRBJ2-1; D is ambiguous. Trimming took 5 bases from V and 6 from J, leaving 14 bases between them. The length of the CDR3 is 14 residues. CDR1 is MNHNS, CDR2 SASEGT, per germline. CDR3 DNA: TGTGCCAGCAGTTCCTACACACCTCTCAATGAGCAGTTCTTC. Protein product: CASSSYTPLNEQFF.

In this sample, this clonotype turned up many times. The CDR3 DNA reads as TGTGCCAGCGGCCATAGCTACAATGAGCAGTTCTTC. Protein: CASGHSYNEQFF. The chain employs TRBV27 and TRBJ2-1; D remains ambiguous. Trimming took off 8 bases at V and 3 bases at J, with 8 bases between the two ends. The CDR3 totals 12 residues. The germline V gene encodes CDR1 MNHEY and CDR2 SMNVEV (reference sequence).

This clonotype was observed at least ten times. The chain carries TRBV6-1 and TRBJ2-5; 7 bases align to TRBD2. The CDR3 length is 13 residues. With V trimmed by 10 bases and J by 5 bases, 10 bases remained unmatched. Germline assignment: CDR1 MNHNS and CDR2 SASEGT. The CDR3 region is CATTRGRAETQYF. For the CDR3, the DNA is TGTGCCACCACCCGAGGGAGGGCGGAGACCCAGTACTTC.

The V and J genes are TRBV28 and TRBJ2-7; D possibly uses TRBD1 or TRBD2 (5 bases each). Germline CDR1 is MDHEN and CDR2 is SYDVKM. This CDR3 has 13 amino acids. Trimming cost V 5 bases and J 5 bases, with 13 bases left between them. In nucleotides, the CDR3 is TGTGCCAGCAGTCGGGACGTAGCAGACGAGCAGTACTTC. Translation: CASSRDVADEQYF.

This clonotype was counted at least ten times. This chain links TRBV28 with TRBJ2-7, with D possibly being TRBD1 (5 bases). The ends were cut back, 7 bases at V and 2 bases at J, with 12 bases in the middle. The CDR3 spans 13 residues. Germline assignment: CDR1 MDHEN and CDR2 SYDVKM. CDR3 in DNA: TGTGCCAGCACCCTGCAGGGCCCCTACGAGCAGTACTTC. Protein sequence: CASTLQGPYEQYF.

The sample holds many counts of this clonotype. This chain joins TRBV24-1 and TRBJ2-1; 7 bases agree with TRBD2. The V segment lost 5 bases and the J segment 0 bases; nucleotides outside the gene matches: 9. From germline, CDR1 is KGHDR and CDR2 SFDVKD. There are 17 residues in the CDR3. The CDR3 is CATSAPPGGSSYNEQFF. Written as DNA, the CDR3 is TGTGCCACCAGTGCCCCGCCGGGCGGGAGCTCCTACAATGAGCAGTTCTTC.

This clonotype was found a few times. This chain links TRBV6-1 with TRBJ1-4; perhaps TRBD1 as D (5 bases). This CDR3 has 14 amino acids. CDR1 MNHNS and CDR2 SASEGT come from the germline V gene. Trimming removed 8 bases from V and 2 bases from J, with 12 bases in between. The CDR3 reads CASDFWGTNEKLFF. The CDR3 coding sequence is TGTGCCAGCGATTTTTGGGGGACTAATGAAAAACTGTTTTTT.

The CDR3: CASNPTGGFQPQHF. In DNA, the CDR3 is TGTGCCAGCAACCCGACAGGGGGTTTTCAGCCCCAGCATTTT. The rearrangement joins TRBV28 to TRBJ1-5; 9 bases fit TRBD1. The CDR3 consists of 14 residues. From germline, CDR1 is MDHEN and CDR2 SYDVKM. V gave up 7 bases and J gave up 6 bases; unmatched junction bases: 7.

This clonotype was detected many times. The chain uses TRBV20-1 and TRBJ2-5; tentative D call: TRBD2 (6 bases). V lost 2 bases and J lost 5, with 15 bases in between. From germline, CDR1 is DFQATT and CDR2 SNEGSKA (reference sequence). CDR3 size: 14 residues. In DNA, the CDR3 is TGCAGTGCTAGACTAGCGAATGGTTGGGAGACCCAGTACTTC. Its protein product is CSARLANGWETQYF.

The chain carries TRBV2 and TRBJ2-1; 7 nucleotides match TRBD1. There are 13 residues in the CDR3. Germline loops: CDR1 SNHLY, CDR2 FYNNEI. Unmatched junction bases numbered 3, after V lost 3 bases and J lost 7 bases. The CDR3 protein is CASSEQQGNEQFF. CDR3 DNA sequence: TGTGCCAGCAGTGAGCAACAGGGGAATGAGCAGTTCTTC.

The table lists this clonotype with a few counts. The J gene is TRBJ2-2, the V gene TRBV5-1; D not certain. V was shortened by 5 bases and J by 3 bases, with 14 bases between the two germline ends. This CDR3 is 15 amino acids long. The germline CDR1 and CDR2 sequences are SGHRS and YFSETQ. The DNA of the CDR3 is TGCGCCAGCAGTGTGGAATACGGAGACACCGGGGAGCTGTTTTTT. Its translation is CASSVEYGDTGELFF.

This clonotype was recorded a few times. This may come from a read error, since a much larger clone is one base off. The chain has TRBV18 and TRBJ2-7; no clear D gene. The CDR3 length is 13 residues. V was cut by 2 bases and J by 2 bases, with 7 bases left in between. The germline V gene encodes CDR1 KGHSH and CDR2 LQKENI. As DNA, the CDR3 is TGTGCCAGCTCACCAGCCAAAGCCTACGAGCAGTACTTC. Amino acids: CASSPAKAYEQYF. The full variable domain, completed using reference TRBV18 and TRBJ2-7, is NAGVMQNPRHLVRRRGQEARLRCSPMKGHSHVYWYRQLPEEGLKFMVYLQKENIIDESGMPKERFSAEFPKEGPSILRIQQVVRGDSAAYFCASSPAKAYEQYFGPGTRLTVT.

The CDR3 DNA reads TGTGCCAGCAGCTTAGTGCAGGGAAAATCACCCCTCCACTTT. Protein product: CASSLVQGKSPLHF. The chain joins TRBV7-2 to TRBJ1-6, with D perhaps matching TRBD1 (5 bases). Germline V gene data show CDR1 as SGHTA and CDR2 as FQGNSA. The CDR3 runs to 14 residues. Trimming removed 1 base from V and 10 bases from J, with 11 bases in between.

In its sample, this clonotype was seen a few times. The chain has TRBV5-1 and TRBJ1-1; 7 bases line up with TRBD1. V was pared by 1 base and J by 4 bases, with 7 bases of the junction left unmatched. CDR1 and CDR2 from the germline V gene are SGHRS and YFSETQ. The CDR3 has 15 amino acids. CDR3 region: CASSLIGQVSTEAFF. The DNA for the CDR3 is TGCGCCAGCAGCTTGATTGGACAGGTATCCACTGAAGCTTTCTTT.

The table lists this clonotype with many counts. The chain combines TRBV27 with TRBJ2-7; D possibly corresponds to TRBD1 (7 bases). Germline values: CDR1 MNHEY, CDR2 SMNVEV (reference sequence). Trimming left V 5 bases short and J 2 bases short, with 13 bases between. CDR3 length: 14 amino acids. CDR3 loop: CASSPQGTPYEQYF. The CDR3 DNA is TGTGCCAGCAGTCCACAGGGGACTCCCTACGAGCAGTACTTC.

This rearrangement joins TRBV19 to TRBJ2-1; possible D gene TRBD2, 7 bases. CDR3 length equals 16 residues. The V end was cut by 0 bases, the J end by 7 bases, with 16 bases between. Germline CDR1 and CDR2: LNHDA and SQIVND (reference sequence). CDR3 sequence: CASSIDRGAGVNEQFF. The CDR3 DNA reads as TGTGCCAGTAGTATAGATCGGGGGGCCGGGGTGAATGAGCAGTTCTTC.

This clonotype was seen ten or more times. As DNA, the CDR3 is TGTGCCAGCAGTGCGAGGGGCGGGGAGCTGTTTTTT. Protein product: CASSARGGELFF. The chain carries TRBV6-1 and TRBJ2-2; D could derive from TRBD1 or TRBD2 (5 bases each). Germline lookup yields CDR1 MNHNS and CDR2 SASEGT. Trimming left V 4 bases short and J 7 bases short, with 7 bases between. The CDR3 sequence is 12 residues long.

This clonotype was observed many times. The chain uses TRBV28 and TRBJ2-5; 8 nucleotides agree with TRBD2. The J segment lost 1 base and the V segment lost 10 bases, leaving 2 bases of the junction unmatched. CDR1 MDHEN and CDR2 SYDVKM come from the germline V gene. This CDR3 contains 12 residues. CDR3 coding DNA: TGTGCCACGGGAGGGCGCCAAGAGACCCAGTACTTC. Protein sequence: CATGGRQETQYF.

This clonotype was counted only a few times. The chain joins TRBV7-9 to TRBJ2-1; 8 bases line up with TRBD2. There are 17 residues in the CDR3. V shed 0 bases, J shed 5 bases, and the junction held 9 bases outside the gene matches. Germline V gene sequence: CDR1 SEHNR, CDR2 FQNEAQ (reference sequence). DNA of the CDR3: TGTGCCAGCAGCTTAGCGGCATTTAGCGGGACTGACAATGAGCAGTTCTTC. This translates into CASSLAAFSGTDNEQFF.

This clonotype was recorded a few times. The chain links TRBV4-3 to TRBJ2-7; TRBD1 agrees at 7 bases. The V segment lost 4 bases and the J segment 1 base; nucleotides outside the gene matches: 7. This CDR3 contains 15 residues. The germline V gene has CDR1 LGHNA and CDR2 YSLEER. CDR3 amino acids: CASSRGTEPSYEQYF. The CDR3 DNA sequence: TGCGCCAGCAGCCGAGGGACAGAGCCATCCTACGAGCAGTACTTC.

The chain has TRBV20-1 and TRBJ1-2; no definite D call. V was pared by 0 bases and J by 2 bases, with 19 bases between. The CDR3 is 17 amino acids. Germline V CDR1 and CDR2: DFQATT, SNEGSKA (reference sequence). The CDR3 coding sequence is TGCAGTGCTAGAGACCCTTCTCGGACGGATGTAAACTATGGCTACACCTTC. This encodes CSARDPSRTDVNYGYTF.

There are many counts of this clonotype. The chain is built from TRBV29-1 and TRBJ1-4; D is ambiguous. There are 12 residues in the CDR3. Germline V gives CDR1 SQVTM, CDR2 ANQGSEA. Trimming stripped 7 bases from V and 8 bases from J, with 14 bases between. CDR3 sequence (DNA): TGCAGCGCTGGGGAGGGTGGAGAAAAACTGTTTTTT. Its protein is CSAGEGGEKLFF.

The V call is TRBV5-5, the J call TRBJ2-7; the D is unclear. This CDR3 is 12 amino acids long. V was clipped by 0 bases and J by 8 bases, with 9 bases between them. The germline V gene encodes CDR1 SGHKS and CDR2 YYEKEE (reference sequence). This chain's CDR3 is CASSLGQPKQYF. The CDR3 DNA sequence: TGTGCCAGCAGCTTGGGGCAGCCCAAGCAGTACTTC. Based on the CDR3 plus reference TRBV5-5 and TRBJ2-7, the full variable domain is DAGVTQSPTHLIKTRGQQVTLRCSPISGHKSVSWYQQVLGQGPQFIFQYYEKEERGRGNFPDRFSARQFPNYSSELNVNALLLGDSALYLCASSLGQPKQYFGPGTRLTVT.

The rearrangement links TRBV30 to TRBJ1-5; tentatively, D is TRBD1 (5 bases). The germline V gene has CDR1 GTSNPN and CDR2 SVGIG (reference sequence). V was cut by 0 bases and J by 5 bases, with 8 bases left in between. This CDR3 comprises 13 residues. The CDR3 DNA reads TGTGCCTGGAGTGTACAGACAGATCAGCCCCAGCATTTT. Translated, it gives CAWSVQTDQPQHF.

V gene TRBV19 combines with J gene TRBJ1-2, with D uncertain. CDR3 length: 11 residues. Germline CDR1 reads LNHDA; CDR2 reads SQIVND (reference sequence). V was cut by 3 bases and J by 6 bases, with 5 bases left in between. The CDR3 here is CASSMADGYTF. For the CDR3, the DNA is TGTGCCAGTAGTATGGCGGATGGCTACACCTTC.

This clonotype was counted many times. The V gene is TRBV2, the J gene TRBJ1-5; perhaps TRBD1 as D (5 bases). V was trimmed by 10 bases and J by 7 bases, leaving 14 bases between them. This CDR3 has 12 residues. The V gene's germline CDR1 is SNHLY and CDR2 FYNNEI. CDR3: CATTQGNQPQHF. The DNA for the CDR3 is TGTGCCACCACTCAGGGAAACCAGCCCCAGCATTTT.

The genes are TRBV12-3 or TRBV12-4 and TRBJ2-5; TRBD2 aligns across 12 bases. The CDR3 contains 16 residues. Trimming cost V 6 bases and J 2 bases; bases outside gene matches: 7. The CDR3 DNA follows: TGTGCCAGCAGGGCCACCGGGACTAGCGGGCAAGAGACCCAGTACTTC. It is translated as CASRATGTSGQETQYF.

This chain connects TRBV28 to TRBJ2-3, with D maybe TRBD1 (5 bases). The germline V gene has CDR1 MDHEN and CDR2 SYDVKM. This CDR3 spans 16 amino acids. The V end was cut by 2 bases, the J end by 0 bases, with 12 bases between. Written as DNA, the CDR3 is TGTGCCAGCAGTTTACACCGGGCAGGGAGCACAGATACGCAGTATTTT. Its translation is CASSLHRAGSTDTQYF.

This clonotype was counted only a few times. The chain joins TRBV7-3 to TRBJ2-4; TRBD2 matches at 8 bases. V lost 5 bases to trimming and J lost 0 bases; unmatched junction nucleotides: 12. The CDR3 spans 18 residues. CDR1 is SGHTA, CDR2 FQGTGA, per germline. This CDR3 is CASSLREGHLLAKNIQYF. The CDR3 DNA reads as TGTGCCAGCAGCCTACGGGAGGGACATCTGCTAGCCAAAAACATTCAGTACTTC.

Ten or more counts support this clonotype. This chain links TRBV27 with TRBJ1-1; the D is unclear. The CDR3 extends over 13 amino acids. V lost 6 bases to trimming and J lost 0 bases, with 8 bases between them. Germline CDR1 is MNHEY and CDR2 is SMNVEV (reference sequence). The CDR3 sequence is CASRANMNTEAFF. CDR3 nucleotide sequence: TGTGCCAGCAGGGCCAATATGAACACTGAAGCTTTCTTT.